Listed below are T cell receptor beta chains from one sample, sequenced in a study of shared clonotypes between healthy human individuals. The method was immunoSEQ multiplex PCR; TCRdb's version includes in-frame clones alone and lacks a portion of them. This repertoire shows roughly 890,000 clones, around 92% found once; its top ten account for less than 25%. The sequenced sample consisted of naive CD8+ T cells sorted from blood. The receptors were sampled from a man aged 30 to 45 in good health. Both conserved end residues are part of each CDR3. The order of the fields is V gene, clone size, D gene, J gene, CDR3 length, CDR3 DNA, CDR3 protein. The D gene is left open where the match is weak. Some rows mark clone size as missing; the rest say once, few, many or name a class of expanded clone.

>TRBV5-6|-|-|TRBJ2-7|13
TGTGCCAGCAGCCTAGGCAGCTCCTACGAGCAGTACTTC
CASSLGSSYEQYF
>TRBV7-2|-|-|TRBJ2-1|14
TGTGCCAGCAGCCGCCGGCCGGGGACCCATGAGCAGTTCTTC
CASSRRPGTHEQFF
>TRBV2|-|-|TRBJ2-1|15
TGTGCCAGCACCATGCGGGACTCCCTTGGCCATGAGCAGTTCTTC
CASTMRDSLGHEQFF
>TRBV4-1|-|-|TRBJ2-1|13
TGCGCCAGCAGCAAGGGACTCTACAATGAGCAGTTCTTC
CASSKGLYNEQFF
>TRBV5-5|-|TRBD1|TRBJ1-5|17
TGTGCCAGCAGCTCATCGCCGGGACAGGAAATCAATCAGCCCCAGCATTTT
CASSSSPGQEINQPQHF
>TRBV19|-|-|TRBJ2-1|15
TGTGCCAGTAGTCAACCGATAAGCTCCTACAATGAGCAGTTCTTC
CASSQPISSYNEQFF
>TRBV15|-|TRBD2|TRBJ2-5|16
TGTGCCACCAGCTTCTGGAGGGCGGGAGGGCCAGAGACCCAGTACTTC
CATSFWRAGGPETQYF
>TRBV10-3|-|-|TRBJ2-3|13
TGTGCCGCCATCGGGAGTAGCACAGATACGCAGTATTTT
CAAIGSSTDTQYF
>TRBV19|-|TRBD2|TRBJ2-1|13
TGTGCCAGTAGTCTCGCGGGGGGGACTGAGCAGTTCTTC
CASSLAGGTEQFF
>TRBV29-1|-|-|TRBJ2-2|13
TGCAGCGTCCGCGAGCGGGACACCGGGGAGCTGTTTTTT
CSVRERDTGELFF
>TRBV7-9|-|TRBD2|TRBJ2-7|15
TGTGCCAGCAGCTCTGCCGGGACTAGAGTCTACGAGCAGTACTTC
CASSSAGTRVYEQYF
>TRBV6-6|-|-|TRBJ2-7|12
TGTGCCAGCAGTCCTAGGGGGGTCGAGCAGTACTTC
CASSPRGVEQYF
>TRBV27|-|TRBD2|TRBJ2-7|14
TGTGCCAGCAGTTTCGGCGGGAGCGCTTACGAGCAGTACTTC
CASSFGGSAYEQYF
>TRBV11-2|-|TRBD2|TRBJ2-3|16
TGTGCCAGCAGCTTACGTAGCGGGAGCCAGGTCGATACGCAGTATTTT
CASSLRSGSQVDTQYF
>TRBV5-8|-|-|TRBJ2-3|16
TGTGCCAGCAGCCATGGGACTCTTCCACGGGTAGATACGCAGTATTTT
CASSHGTLPRVDTQYF
>TRBV6-1|-|TRBD1|TRBJ1-4|16
TGTGCCAGCAGTGAATCGGGTCTCGGACAGGGTAAAAAACTGTTTTTT
CASSESGLGQGKKLFF
>TRBV27|-|-|TRBJ1-1|14
TGTGCCAGCAGTTTGGGGGGCTTGAACACTGAAGCTTTCTTT
CASSLGGLNTEAFF
>TRBV27|-|-|TRBJ2-3|15
TGTGCCACCCTCGACAAGTTGGAGGGCACAGATACGCAGTATTTT
CATLDKLEGTDTQYF
>TRBV11-2|once|-|TRBJ2-7|15
TGTGCCAGCACGCCCCCCGGCAGGAGGATGCACGAGCAGTACTTC
CASTPPGRRMHEQYF
>TRBV5-4|-|-|TRBJ2-7|13
TGTGCCAGCAGCTTTGGGGGGAGCTACGAGCAGTACTTC
CASSFGGSYEQYF
>TRBV4-1|-|TRBD2|TRBJ2-1|19
TGCGCCAGCAGCCAAGCAGTCCCTAGCGGGAGCTTGAGGTACAATGAGCAGTTCTTC
CASSQAVPSGSLRYNEQFF
>TRBV28|-|TRBD1|TRBJ2-3|15
TGTGCCAGCAGTTTACAGGACAGGATCACAGATACGCAGTATTTT
CASSLQDRITDTQYF
>TRBV7-6|once|-|TRBJ1-5|15
TGTGCCAGCAGCTTAAACAGCCATAGCAATCAGCCCCAGCATTTT
CASSLNSHSNQPQHF
>TRBV6-5|-|TRBD2|TRBJ2-7|15
TGTGCCAGCAGTTACTCGACTAGCGGGTGGTACGAGCAGTACTTC
CASSYSTSGWYEQYF
>TRBV2|-|-|TRBJ2-1|16
TGTGCCAGCAGTGAAACAGGGAACAATCCGTACAATGAGCAGTTCTTC
CASSETGNNPYNEQFF
>TRBV4-1|-|TRBD2|TRBJ2-2|16
TGCGCCAGCAGCCAGAGGGGCGGGGGAAACACCGGGGAGCTGTTTTTT
CASSQRGGGNTGELFF
>TRBV11-2|-|TRBD1|TRBJ2-3|17
TGTGCCAGCAGCTTAGATTTGGGACAGGGGGTCACAGATACGCAGTATTTT
CASSLDLGQGVTDTQYF
>TRBV5-5|-|-|TRBJ1-4|14
TGTGCCAGCAGCTTGTGGCGGAAGAATGAAAAACTGTTTTTT
CASSLWRKNEKLFF
>TRBV4-1|-|-|TRBJ2-1|18
TGCGCCAGCAGCCAAGAAGGTGGGGTGGGGGAGGCCTACAATGAGCAGTTCTTC
CASSQEGGVGEAYNEQFF
>TRBV4-2|-|TRBD2|TRBJ2-1|16
TGTGCCAGCAGCCACGACCCGGGACTAGCGGCCAATGAGCAGTTCTTC
CASSHDPGLAANEQFF
>TRBV7-9|-|-|TRBJ2-3|16
TGTGCCAGCAGCTTAGAACCAGGGGAAATCACAGATACGCAGTATTTT
CASSLEPGEITDTQYF
>TRBV14|-|TRBD2|TRBJ2-7|15
TGTGCCAGCAGCCCCTGGACTAGCGGGAGTTACGAGCAGTACTTC
CASSPWTSGSYEQYF
>TRBV21-1|-|-|TRBJ2-3|15
TGTGCCAGCAGCAAACACAGAAACGGGACAGATACGCAGTATTTT
CASSKHRNGTDTQYF
>TRBV5-5|-|-|TRBJ2-7|12
TGTGCCAGTTGGGACACCCCACTCGAGCAGTACTTC
CASWDTPLEQYF
>TRBV10-3|-|-|TRBJ1-5|15
TGTGCCATCAGTGACGGGACTTCTAGCAATCAGCCCCAGCATTTT
CAISDGTSSNQPQHF
>TRBV25-1|-|-|TRBJ2-5|15
TGTGCCAGCAGTGCCTTAGGGGGAGTCAGAGAGACCCAGTACTTC
CASSALGGVRETQYF
>TRBV5-8|-|TRBD1|TRBJ1-2|17
TGTGCCAGCAGCGCCCCCGCGGGACAGGGAAGCCCGCGAGGCTACACCTTC
CASSAPAGQGSPRGYTF
>TRBV11-2|-|-|TRBJ2-7|16
TGTGCCAGCAGCCGCTATAGGCCCCCAGGGCCCTACGAGCAGTACTTC
CASSRYRPPGPYEQYF
>TRBV2|-|TRBD1|TRBJ1-5|17
TGTGCCAGCAGCAAACTACGGACAGGGGAAGTGGATCAGCCCCAGCATTTT
CASSKLRTGEVDQPQHF
>TRBV28|-|TRBD1|TRBJ2-3|15
TGTGCCAGCAGCCGGGGACAGGGGGCCGGAGATACGCAGTATTTT
CASSRGQGAGDTQYF
>TRBV10-3|-|TRBD2|TRBJ2-5|17
TGTGCCATCAGTGAGTCCGTATTAGCGGGAACCCAAGAGACCCAGTACTTC
CAISESVLAGTQETQYF
>TRBV10-3|-|-|TRBJ2-3|13
TGTGCCATCAGTGCCACAAGGGGAGATACGCAGTATTTT
CAISATRGDTQYF
>TRBV27|-|TRBD1|TRBJ2-2|16
TGTGCCAGCAGTACCGGGACAGGGGGCTACACCGGGGAGCTGTTTTTT
CASSTGTGGYTGELFF
>TRBV7-9|once|-|TRBJ1-5|14
TGTGCCAGCAGTTATATCGGTAGCAATCAGCCCCAGCATTTT
CASSYIGSNQPQHF
>TRBV4-3|-|TRBD1|TRBJ2-5|14
TGCGCCAGCAGCCAAAGACAGGGTATAGAGACCCAGTACTTC
CASSQRQGIETQYF
>TRBV19|-|-|TRBJ2-7|17
TGTGCCAGTAGTATTACGTCGACCAGGCCCCTTACCTACGAGCAGTACTTC
CASSITSTRPLTYEQYF
>TRBV4-3|-|TRBD1|TRBJ2-1|15
TGCGCCAGCAGCCAAGCAAGGACAGGGGCGACTGAGCAGTTCTTC
CASSQARTGATEQFF
>TRBV5-1|-|-|TRBJ2-5|18
TGCGCCAGCAGCTTGGGTCCGGAAGGGGTAGGGTACCAAGAGACCCAGTACTTC
CASSLGPEGVGYQETQYF
>TRBV5-1|once|-|TRBJ2-7|15
TGCGCCAGCAGCTTGGGGTGGGGCAGGGGCTACGAGCAGTACTTC
CASSLGWGRGYEQYF
>TRBV15|-|TRBD1|TRBJ1-5|15
TGTGCCACCAGCAGAGACAGGGGGCATGGTCAGCCCCAGCATTTT
CATSRDRGHGQPQHF
>TRBV30|-|-|TRBJ2-7|15
TGTGCCTGGATAAGGCCAACAGGGATCTCCTACGAGCAGTACTTC
CAWIRPTGISYEQYF
>TRBV7-2|-|-|TRBJ2-7|13
TGTGCCAGCAGCCCAGGGACGGTCATGGAGCAGTACTTC
CASSPGTVMEQYF
>TRBV5-4|once|-|TRBJ2-5|14
TGTGCCAGCAGCCCAGGACAGTATCAAGAGACCCAGTACTTC
CASSPGQYQETQYF
>TRBV29-1|-|TRBD2|TRBJ2-1|15
TGCAGCGTCGCACTAGCGGACCTCCCTTACAATGAGCAGTTCTTC
CSVALADLPYNEQFF
>TRBV9|-|TRBD1|TRBJ2-7|16
TGTGCCAGCAGCGATCGGGACAGCTCGAGCTCCTACGAGCAGTACTTC
CASSDRDSSSSYEQYF